The rows below give T cell receptor beta chains drawn from one sample of a study of blood T cell repertoires in COVID-19. Profiling relied on immunoSEQ multiplex PCR, and the TCRdb table lists in-frame clones only, not all of them. The profile shows 150,000 to 200,000 clones, 79% of them singletons. The specimen sequenced was peripheral blood. The source of these receptors is a man in his fifties or sixties with active or convalescent COVID-19. Both conserved end residues are trimmed from each CDR3. A D gene is named only where the DNA matches it firmly.

ASRTTGETDTQY	TRBV27	TRBJ2-3	TRBD1
ASSLLAGEGNEQF	TRBV27	TRBJ2-1	TRBD2
ASSSRGTRRADTQY	TRBV27	TRBJ2-3	TRBD2
ASSSSGGASGELF	TRBV11-3	TRBJ2-2	TRBD2
ASSLHSTGSTDTQY	TRBV5-5	TRBJ2-3	TRBD1
ASTPYAGGSNEQF	TRBV6-5	TRBJ2-1	TRBD2
ASTTGTGFNQPQH	TRBV28	TRBJ1-5	TRBD1
ASSLVGTDSNQPQH	TRBV5-5	TRBJ1-5	TRBD1
ASSPGTSGIYEQY	TRBV5-4	TRBJ2-7	TRBD2
ASRAGGTNYGYT	TRBV2	TRBJ1-2	TRBD1
ASAQGGEQY	TRBV6-5	TRBJ2-7	TRBD1
ASSLKVSGDGYT	TRBV7-9	TRBJ1-2	NA
ASSLQTGSGYT	TRBV6-5	TRBJ1-2	TRBD1
ASSLAAYEQY	TRBV6-6	TRBJ2-7	TRBD2
ASSTHLAGGRDTQY	TRBV9	TRBJ2-3	TRBD2
ASSSNVGTGVKHEQY	TRBV7-9	TRBJ2-7	TRBD1
ASSPRLADNEQF	TRBV11-1	TRBJ2-1	TRBD2
ASSQAVRQAGEAF	TRBV4-1	TRBJ1-1	NA
ASSVGQSNYGYT	TRBV25-1	TRBJ1-2	NA
ASSRGGYEETQY	TRBV19	TRBJ2-5	TRBD2
ASRAGGVRGEQY	TRBV28	TRBJ2-7	TRBD2
ASSSTGLPNEQF	TRBV19	TRBJ2-1	NA
ASSEREGFGYT	TRBV6-4	TRBJ1-2	NA
ASSMAGETQY	TRBV7-2	TRBJ2-5	NA
ASSSAVAYEQY	TRBV12-3/TRBV12-4	TRBJ2-7	NA
ASSITGTKGEEQF	TRBV19	TRBJ2-1	NA
ASSLSRVVGEQY	TRBV5-1	TRBJ2-7	NA
ACITGDYEQY	TRBV30	TRBJ2-7	NA
ASSGQGAQNTEAF	TRBV28	TRBJ1-1	TRBD1
AISEGRGYGYT	TRBV10-3	TRBJ1-2	NA
ASSAAPLAGGYNEQF	TRBV9	TRBJ2-1	TRBD2
ARSSGHLEPRQPQH	TRBV5-3	TRBJ1-5	NA
SASENSPLH	TRBV20-1	TRBJ1-6	NA
ASSFTSGSSVRSYNEQF	TRBV5-1	TRBJ2-1	TRBD2
ASIPGQGRLRESNQPQH	TRBV19	TRBJ1-5	NA
ASSLGAESTDTQY	TRBV5-8	TRBJ2-3	NA
ASSGTANEQF	TRBV11-3	TRBJ2-1	TRBD1
ASRFGDRQY	TRBV7-8	TRBJ2-7	TRBD1
ASRPPGGGDTQY	TRBV6-5	TRBJ2-3	NA
ASSRDRGGNSPLH	TRBV4-3	TRBJ1-6	TRBD1
ASSLGVSMNTEAF	TRBV28	TRBJ1-1	NA
ASSRTSGTYEQY	TRBV9	TRBJ2-7	TRBD2
ASTLKDSWNSPLH	TRBV6-5	TRBJ1-6	NA
ASPIRTFSYEQY	TRBV11-2	TRBJ2-7	NA
ASSLSGLARWYEQY	TRBV3-1/TRBV3-2	TRBJ2-7	TRBD2
ASSQEGTSGPNEQF	TRBV4-3	TRBJ2-1	TRBD2
ATSDLRVAGIDEQF	TRBV24-1	TRBJ2-1	TRBD2
ASSYWGEGRYQPQH	TRBV6-6	TRBJ1-5	NA
ASSLSGGTREQY	TRBV28	TRBJ2-7	NA
ASSPDSPQQF	TRBV14	TRBJ2-1	NA
ATSETPRTGASYEQY	TRBV24-1	TRBJ2-7	TRBD1
ASSPTGVETQY	TRBV5-4	TRBJ2-5	TRBD1
ASSFVTGVDGYT	TRBV7-8	TRBJ1-2	TRBD1
ASRGTAVMNTEAF	TRBV14	TRBJ1-1	TRBD1
ASSDRGVAKNIQY	TRBV10-2	TRBJ2-4	NA
ASSLAPAGGWADTQY	TRBV7-6	TRBJ2-3	TRBD2
ASSFQGENNQPQH	TRBV5-1	TRBJ1-5	TRBD1
ASSPDRGLAYEQY	TRBV5-6	TRBJ2-7	TRBD1
ASSSNRGDYGYT	TRBV7-9	TRBJ1-2	TRBD1